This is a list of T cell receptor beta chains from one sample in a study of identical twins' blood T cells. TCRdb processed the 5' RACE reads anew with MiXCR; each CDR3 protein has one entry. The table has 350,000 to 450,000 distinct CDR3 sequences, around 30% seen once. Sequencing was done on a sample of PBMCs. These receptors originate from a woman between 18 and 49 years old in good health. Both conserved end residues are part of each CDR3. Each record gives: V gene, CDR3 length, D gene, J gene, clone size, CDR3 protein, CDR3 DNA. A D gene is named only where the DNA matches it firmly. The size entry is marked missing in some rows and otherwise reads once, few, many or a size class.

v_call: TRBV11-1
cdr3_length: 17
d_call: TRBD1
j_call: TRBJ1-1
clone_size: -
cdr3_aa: CASSLWTTAGGDTEAFF
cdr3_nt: TGTGCCAGCAGCTTATGGACGACGGCAGGGGGAGACACTGAAGCTTTCTTT

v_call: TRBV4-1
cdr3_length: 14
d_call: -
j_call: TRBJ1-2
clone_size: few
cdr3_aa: CASSVSISLYGYTF
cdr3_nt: TGCGCCAGCAGTGTATCGATTTCTCTCTATGGCTACACCTTC

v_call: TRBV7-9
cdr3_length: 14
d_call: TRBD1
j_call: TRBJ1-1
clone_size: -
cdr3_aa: CASRPTGGNTEAFF
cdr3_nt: TGTGCCAGCAGGCCTACAGGGGGGAACACTGAAGCTTTCTTT

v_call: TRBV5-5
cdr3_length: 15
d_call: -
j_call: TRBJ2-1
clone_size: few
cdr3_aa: CASSLIGSLLHEQFF
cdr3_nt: TGTGCCAGCAGCTTGATCGGCAGTCTACTGCATGAGCAGTTCTTC

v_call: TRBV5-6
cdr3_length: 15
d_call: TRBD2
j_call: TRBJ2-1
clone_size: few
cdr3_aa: CASRIGTSAYNEQFF
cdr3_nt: TGTGCCAGCAGGATCGGGACTAGCGCCTACAATGAGCAGTTCTTC

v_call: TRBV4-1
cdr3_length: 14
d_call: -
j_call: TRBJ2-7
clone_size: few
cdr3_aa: CASSQDPRAYEQYF
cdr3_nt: TGCGCCAGCAGCCAAGATCCACGAGCCTACGAGCAGTACTTC

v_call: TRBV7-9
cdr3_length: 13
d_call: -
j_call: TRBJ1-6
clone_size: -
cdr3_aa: CASSLELDSPLHF
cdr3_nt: TGTGCCAGCAGCTTAGAACTTGATTCACCCCTCCACTTT

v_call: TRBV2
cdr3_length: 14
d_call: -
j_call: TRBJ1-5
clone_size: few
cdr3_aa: CASTGSYSNQPQHF
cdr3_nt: TGTGCCAGCACGGGCAGCTATAGCAATCAGCCCCAGCATTTT

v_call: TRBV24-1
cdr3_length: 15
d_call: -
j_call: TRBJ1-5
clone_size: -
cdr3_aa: CATSDSRAGNQPQHF
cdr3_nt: TGTGCCACCAGTGATTCTAGGGCAGGCAATCAGCCCCAGCATTTT

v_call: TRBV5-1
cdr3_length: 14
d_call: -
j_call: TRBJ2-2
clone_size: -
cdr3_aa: CASRSQTDTGELFF
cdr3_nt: TGCGCCAGCAGATCACAGACGGACACCGGGGAGCTGTTTTTT

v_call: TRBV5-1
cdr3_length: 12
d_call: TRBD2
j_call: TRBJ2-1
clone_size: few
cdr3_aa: CASSLGLAGWFF
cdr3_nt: TGCGCCAGCAGCTTGGGTCTAGCGGGCTGGTTCTTC

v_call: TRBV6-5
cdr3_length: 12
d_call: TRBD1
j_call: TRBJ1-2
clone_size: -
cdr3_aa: CATIAGGYGYTF
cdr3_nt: TGTGCCACGATTGCAGGGGGCTATGGCTACACCTTC

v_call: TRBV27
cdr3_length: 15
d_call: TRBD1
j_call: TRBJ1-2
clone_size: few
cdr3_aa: CASSLRGQGAYGYTF
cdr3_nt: TGTGCCAGCAGTTTGAGGGGACAGGGGGCATATGGCTACACCTTC

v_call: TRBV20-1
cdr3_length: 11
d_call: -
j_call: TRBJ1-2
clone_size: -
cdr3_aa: CSAPKTGIYTF
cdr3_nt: TGCAGTGCCCCTAAAACAGGGATCTACACCTTC

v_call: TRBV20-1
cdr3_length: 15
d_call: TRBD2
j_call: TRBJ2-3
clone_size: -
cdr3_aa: CSATTLAGITDTQYF
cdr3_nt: TGCAGTGCTACAACTTTAGCGGGGATCACAGATACGCAGTATTTT

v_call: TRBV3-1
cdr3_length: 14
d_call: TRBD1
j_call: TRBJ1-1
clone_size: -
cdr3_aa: CASSQGDRNTEAFF
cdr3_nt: TGTGCCAGCAGCCAGGGGGACAGAAACACTGAAGCTTTCTTT

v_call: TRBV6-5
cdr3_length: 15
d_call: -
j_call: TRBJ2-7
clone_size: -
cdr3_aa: CASSYSGEHSYEQYF
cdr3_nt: TGTGCCAGCAGTTACTCCGGCGAGCACTCCTACGAGCAGTACTTC